These 8 T cell receptor beta chains were all obtained from the same sample, sequenced in a study of spatial heterogeneity in lung cancer. TCRdb re-analysed the 5' RACE reads in MiXCR, keeping a single row per CDR3 protein. This sample has some 85,000 distinct CDR3 sequences, with 15% to 20% found just once. Time point specified: sample taken at primary tumor resection. Whole RNA obtained from tumor, nontumor lung or frozen PBMC underwent sequencing without sorting. The input for sequencing was PBMCs, taken at surgery. Receptors were obtained from a male donor with early-stage non-small cell lung cancer.

This chain joins TRBV7-2 and TRBJ2-1, with D possibly matching TRBD2 (6 bases). V lost 2 bases to trimming and J lost 5 bases, with 10 bases between them. Germline V gives CDR1 SGHTA, CDR2 FQGNSA. The CDR3 is made up of 14 amino acids. The CDR3 sequence: CASSLWGDHNEQFF. The CDR3 DNA is TGTGCCAGCAGCTTATGGGGGGATCACAATGAGCAGTTCTTC.

The genes are TRBV3-1 and TRBJ1-1, with D possibly being TRBD1 (5 bases). Trimming left V 2 bases short and J 7 bases short, with 17 bases between. Germline CDR1 reads LGHDT; CDR2 reads YNNKEL (reference sequence). The CDR3 runs to 15 residues. CDR3 residues: CASSQNTGAQSEAFF. CDR3 nucleotides: TGTGCCAGCAGCCAAAATACCGGGGCGCAAAGTGAAGCTTTCTTT.

The chain uses TRBV9 and TRBJ2-1; 11 nucleotides line up with TRBD2. The CDR3 is 18 amino acids. Per the germline V gene, CDR1 is SGDLS and CDR2 is YYNGEE. Trimming removed 0 bases from V and 1 base from J; junction bases left unmatched: 6. The CDR3 spells CASSVGEGLAASYNEQFF. As DNA, the CDR3 is TGTGCCAGCAGCGTAGGGGAGGGACTAGCGGCTTCCTACAATGAGCAGTTCTTC.

This clonotype was seen a few times. The chain recombines TRBV19 with TRBJ2-1; D is perhaps TRBD2 (7 bases). V was trimmed by 6 bases and J by 3 bases, leaving 15 bases between them. CDR3 length: 15 amino acids. The germline V gene encodes CDR1 LNHDA and CDR2 SQIVND (reference sequence). CDR3 nucleotides: TGTGCCAGTAGGCCGGGGGGCAATATCTACAATGAGCAGTTCTTC. Residues: CASRPGGNIYNEQFF.

The table lists this clonotype with a few counts. The genes are TRBV7-6 and TRBJ2-5; D not certain. Germline-derived CDR1 and CDR2 are SGHVS and FNYEAQ. The CDR3 is 12 residues long. V was pared by 1 base and J by 4 bases, with 4 bases between. The CDR3 loop reads CASSLGPETQYF. Written as DNA, the CDR3 is TGTGCCAGCAGCTTAGGTCCAGAGACCCAGTACTTC. The whole variable domain, filled in from reference TRBV7-6 and TRBJ2-5, reads GAGVSQSPRYKVTKRGQDVALRCDPISGHVSLYWYRQALGQGPEFLTYFNYEAQQDKSGLPNDRFSAERPEGSISTLTIQRTEQRDSAMYRCASSLGPETQYFGPGTRLLVL.

The rearrangement links TRBV13 to TRBJ2-1; tentatively, D is TRBD2 (7 bases). This CDR3 contains 15 residues. The germline V gene encodes CDR1 PRHDT and CDR2 FYEKMQ (reference sequence). Trimming took 5 bases from V and 4 from J, leaving 15 bases between them. CDR3 sequence: CASSPPGGPYNEQFF. CDR3 DNA sequence: TGTGCCAGCAGCCCACCCGGGGGGCCATACAATGAGCAGTTCTTC.

The chain recombines TRBV5-1 with TRBJ2-7; 9 nucleotides agree with TRBD1. The CDR3 has 15 amino acids. Trimming removed 4 bases from V and 5 bases from J; junction bases left unmatched: 10. Germline CDR1 and CDR2: SGHRS and YFSETQ. CDR3 DNA sequence: TGCGCCAGCAGCCAACTCGGGACAGGGAACGACGAGCAGTACTTC. Its protein product is CASSQLGTGNDEQYF.

The chain carries TRBV16 and TRBJ2-3, with D unclear. CDR1 is KGHSY, CDR2 FQNENV, per germline. This CDR3 comprises 15 residues. Trimming took off 0 bases at V and 2 bases at J, with 9 bases between the two ends. CDR3 sequence: CASSQSTPSTDTQYF. CDR3 bases: TGTGCCAGCAGCCAATCAACACCCTCCACAGATACGCAGTATTTT.